This TCR beta chain was captured by sequencing in a study of blood T cell repertoires in COVID-19. Study-level background: Acute and convalescent COVID-19 specimens originated in the United States, Italy and Spain. The analysed material was cDNA or gDNA that came from T cells, B-cell-depleted T cells, or PBMCs.

Patients in Seattle were enrolled during active infection, then followed longitudinally. The CDR3 has 18 amino acids. V lost 4 bases and J lost 3; bases outside the gene matches: 12. Per the germline V gene, CDR1 is SGHNT and CDR2 is YENEEA. Under the authors' procedure: Using reference gene primer amplification, nucleated cell counts were estimated. Assay: immunoSEQ multiplex PCR; the TCRdb copy retains only in-frame clones and omits some. That table is the source of V, J and clone size, and D and trimming were worked out from the DNA. The table shows roughly 460,000 clones, with over 85% occurring only once.

This chain uses TRBV11-3 with TRBJ2-1; 10 bases agree with TRBD2. Sequencing input: peripheral blood. The clonotype comes from a man aged 18 to 35 with COVID-19, enrolled during active disease. CDR3 coding DNA: TGTGCCAGCAGCTCAAATGGAGGGGGACTAGCGTACTACAATGAGCAGTTCTTC. Translating it yields CASSSNGGGLAYYNEQFF.